A single sample gave rise to the 31 T cell receptor beta chains below, sequenced in a study of OX40 agonist ivuxolimab in advanced cancers. The repertoire was sequenced with immunoSEQ multiplex PCR; TCRdb's copy has only in-frame clones and lacks some. The sample contains about 54,000 clones, approximately 85% of which appear only once. The specimen was CD4+ or CD8+ T cells sorted from blood, collected in a trial of the OX40 agonist ivuxolimab. Receptors were obtained from an adult with an advanced solid tumor such as melanoma, head and neck, liver or kidney cancer.

The chain carries TRBV7-9 and TRBJ2-2; possibly TRBD1 for D (6 bases). Looked up from germline, CDR1 is SEHNR and CDR2 is FQNEAQ (reference sequence). The CDR3 runs 14 residues. V was cut by 5 bases and J by 0 bases, with 7 bases left in between. CDR3 sequence: CASSRTANTGELFF. CDR3 coding DNA: TGTGCCAGCAGCCGGACAGCGAACACCGGGGAGCTGTTTTTT.

V is TRBV7-9 and J is TRBJ2-7, with 10 bases that match TRBD1. The CDR3 sequence is 15 residues long. Germline loops: CDR1 SEHNR, CDR2 FQNEAQ (reference sequence). V was pared by 4 bases and J by 6 bases, with 9 bases of the junction left unmatched. The CDR3 coding sequence is TGTGCCAGCAGCTATTCTCCGGACAGGGGGTCCGAGCAGTACTTC. As protein: CASSYSPDRGSEQYF.

The chain uses TRBV28 and TRBJ2-5; no reliable D call. Per the germline V gene, CDR1 is MDHEN and CDR2 is SYDVKM. This CDR3 comprises 14 residues. V was trimmed by 3 bases and J by 4 bases, leaving 12 bases between them. The CDR3: CASSLNIPPETQYF. Here the CDR3 DNA reads TGTGCCAGCAGTTTGAACATCCCTCCAGAGACCCAGTACTTC.

The rearrangement uses TRBV29-1 and TRBJ1-1, with TRBD1 matching 9 bases. Germline assignment: CDR1 SQVTM and CDR2 ANQGSEA. CDR3 length equals 15 residues. With 3 bases clipped from V and 1 base from J, the junction kept 6 bases outside the gene matches. CDR3 sequence (DNA): TGCAGCGTTGATAACAGGGGGCTAGGGAACACTGAAGCTTTCTTT. It codes for CSVDNRGLGNTEAFF.

This chain links TRBV29-1 with TRBJ2-3, with TRBD2 matching over 8 bases. Germline V gives CDR1 SQVTM, CDR2 ANQGSEA. V lost 7 bases to trimming and J lost 2 bases; unmatched junction nucleotides: 8. The CDR3 contains 14 residues. The CDR3: CSGSTSGDTDTQYF. Written as DNA, the CDR3 is TGCAGCGGTAGTACTAGCGGCGACACAGATACGCAGTATTTT.

V gene TRBV11-2 combines with J gene TRBJ2-1; D gene unclear. Per germline, CDR1 SGHAT and CDR2 FQNNGV. The CDR3 has 13 amino acids. V was clipped by 2 bases and J by 9 bases, with 11 bases between them. The CDR3 sequence: CASSLRGPGEQFF. The CDR3 DNA sequence: TGTGCCAGCAGCTTAAGAGGTCCGGGTGAGCAGTTCTTC.

V is TRBV28 and J is TRBJ2-3; 9 bases are shared with TRBD2. From germline, CDR1 is MDHEN and CDR2 SYDVKM. The J segment lost 9 bases and the V segment lost 3 bases, leaving 10 bases of the junction unmatched. This CDR3 is built from 15 residues. CDR3 protein: CASSFAGTSSQTQYF. The CDR3 region has the DNA TGTGCCAGCAGTTTCGCCGGGACTAGCTCTCAGACGCAGTATTTT. Supplemented by reference TRBV28 and TRBJ2-3, the full variable domain reads DVKVTQSSRYLVKRTGEKVFLECVQDMDHENMFWYRQDPGLGLRLIYFSYDVKMKEKGDIPEGYSVSREKKERFSLILESASTNQTSMYLCASSFAGTSSQTQYFGPGTRLTVL.

The chain recombines TRBV10-2 with TRBJ1-3; 7 positions match TRBD1. The V segment lost 9 bases and the J segment 0 bases; nucleotides outside the gene matches: 11. In germline, CDR1 is WSHSY, CDR2 SAAADI. This CDR3 spans 16 amino acids. This chain's CDR3 is CASRQRGLNSGNTIYF. Here the CDR3 DNA reads TGCGCCAGTCGCCAAAGGGGGCTCAACTCTGGAAACACCATATATTTT.

V and J are TRBV28 and TRBJ2-7, with D tentatively TRBD1 (6 bases). CDR1 and CDR2 (germline): MDHEN, SYDVKM. The CDR3 contains 15 residues. V gave up 5 bases and J gave up 0 bases, with 14 bases separating them. The CDR3 spells CASSPPTGGSYEQYF. DNA for the CDR3: TGTGCCAGCAGTCCCCCGACAGGAGGCTCCTACGAGCAGTACTTC. Full variable domain (outside the CDR3, taken from reference TRBV28 and TRBJ2-7): DVKVTQSSRYLVKRTGEKVFLECVQDMDHENMFWYRQDPGLGLRLIYFSYDVKMKEKGDIPEGYSVSREKKERFSLILESASTNQTSMYLCASSPPTGGSYEQYFGPGTRLTVT.

The genes are TRBV25-1 and TRBJ2-3; 10 bases agree with TRBD2. V trimming: 9 bases; J trimming: 5 bases; junction bases outside the gene matches: 11. Germline loops: CDR1 MGHDK, CDR2 SYGVNS. This CDR3 is 15 amino acids long. CDR3 DNA: TGTGCCAGTAGCCGCAGCGGGAGGGCCGAAGATACGCAGTATTTT. It specifies CASSRSGRAEDTQYF.

This chain links TRBV6-1 with TRBJ1-5; D might be TRBD1 (5 bases). Trimming pared 6 bases from V and 12 bases from J, leaving 12 bases between. This CDR3 spans 11 amino acids. The V gene's germline CDR1 is MNHNS and CDR2 SASEGT. The CDR3: CASSDSSVQHF. CDR3 bases: TGTGCCAGCAGCGACAGTTCAGTCCAGCATTTT.

The CDR3: CATSREGTVPEAFF. Here the CDR3 DNA reads TGTGCCACCAGCAGAGAGGGCACAGTCCCTGAAGCTTTCTTT. V and J are TRBV15 and TRBJ1-1; D uncertain. With 0 bases removed from V and 6 bases from J, the gap between germline ends came to 11 bases. Per germline, CDR1 LNHNV and CDR2 YYDKDF (reference sequence). This CDR3 contains 14 residues.

For the CDR3, the DNA is TGTGCCAGCAGCCAAAGGGCTCAAGCCTACACCGGGGAGCTGTTTTTT. Translated, it gives CASSQRAQAYTGELFF. This chain connects TRBV5-4 to TRBJ2-2; no clear D. V lost 4 bases to trimming and J lost 3 bases, with 16 bases between them. The CDR3 has 16 residues. Germline CDR1 SGHNT, CDR2 YYREEE (reference sequence).

This sequence joins TRBV9 and TRBJ1-3; no clear D. The CDR3 extends over 19 amino acids. CDR1 and CDR2 (germline): SGDLS, YYNGEE. V was pared by 0 bases and J by 0 bases, with 19 bases between. The CDR3 nucleotides are TGTGCCAGCAGCGTAGGTGTCCTCTATACGCGACGCTCTGGAAACACCATATATTTT. Its protein product is CASSVGVLYTRRSGNTIYF.

The rearrangement joins TRBV27 to TRBJ2-3; perhaps TRBD2 as D (6 bases). The germline V gene has CDR1 MNHEY and CDR2 SMNVEV (reference sequence). The V end was cut by 8 bases, the J end by 0 bases, with 18 bases between. The CDR3 totals 16 residues. The CDR3 reads CASGPQPGLSTDTQYF. The CDR3 nucleotides are TGTGCCAGCGGTCCCCAGCCGGGACTTAGCACAGATACGCAGTATTTT.

The V gene is TRBV5-4, the J gene TRBJ1-1, with TRBD1 as a possible D gene (5 bases). The CDR3 consists of 14 residues. Germline lookup yields CDR1 SGHNT and CDR2 YYREEE (reference sequence). V was cut by 4 bases and J by 1 base, with 11 bases left in between. CDR3 sequence: CASSPGLQNTEAFF. CDR3 bases: TGTGCCAGCAGCCCGGGACTGCAGAACACTGAAGCTTTCTTT.

J is TRBJ2-5 and V is TRBV4-3, with 8 nucleotides matching TRBD1. The length of the CDR3 is 16 residues. V gave up 0 bases and J gave up 5 bases; unmatched junction bases: 8. Germline CDR1 and CDR2: LGHNA and YSLEER. The CDR3 region has the DNA TGCGCCAGCAGCCAAGATACCGGACAGGGTGTGGAGACCCAGTACTTC. Protein sequence: CASSQDTGQGVETQYF.

The rearrangement uses TRBV7-9 and TRBJ2-1; D might be TRBD2 (6 bases). CDR3 length equals 16 residues. The V gene's germline CDR1 is SEHNR and CDR2 FQNEAQ (reference sequence). Trimming cost V 5 bases and J 10 bases, with 24 bases left between them. In DNA, the CDR3 is TGTGCCAGCAGCCCCAGTAGGGCCAGCGGGCGGTCGGAGCAGTTCTTC. This translates into CASSPSRASGRSEQFF.

This chain uses TRBV5-4 with TRBJ1-1; D is undetermined. Germline-derived CDR1 and CDR2 are SGHNT and YYREEE (reference sequence). The CDR3 runs to 14 residues. Trimming removed 6 bases from V and 6 bases from J, with 18 bases in between. The CDR3 DNA sequence: TGTGCCAGCACCCCAGGAAGGGTAGGGTCTGAAGCTTTCTTT. Its protein product is CASTPGRVGSEAFF.

The chain joins TRBV30 to TRBJ1-2; possible D gene TRBD1, 6 bases. Germline V CDR1 and CDR2: GTSNPN, SVGIG (reference sequence). The CDR3 runs 13 residues. Deletions cut 3 bases from V and 6 bases from J, with 14 bases between. The CDR3 bases are TGTGCCTGGAGGGCAGGGGTAGGTAATGGCTACACCTTC. Its protein is CAWRAGVGNGYTF. Variable domain in full (rest from reference TRBV30 and TRBJ1-2): SQTIHQWPATLVQPVGSPLSLECTVEGTSNPNLYWYRQAAGRGLQLLFYSVGIGQISSEVPQNLSASRPQDRQFILSSKKLLLSDSGFYLCAWRAGVGNGYTFGSGTRLTVV.

The V call is TRBV19, the J call TRBJ1-2; 11 nucleotides agree with TRBD1. The CDR3 runs 13 residues. J lost 7 bases, V lost 10 bases, and 8 bases had no gene match. Germline V CDR1 and CDR2: LNHDA, SQIVND (reference sequence). This CDR3 reads CATLDRGLGGYTF. The CDR3, as DNA: TGTGCCACACTGGACAGGGGGCTAGGTGGCTACACCTTC.

The CDR3 nucleotides are TGTGCCAGCAGCTTTAGCGGGAGCTCCTACGAGCAGTACTTC. Translation gives CASSFSGSSYEQYF. The chain combines TRBV5-5 with TRBJ2-7; 9 nucleotides match TRBD2. Looked up from germline, CDR1 is SGHKS and CDR2 is YYEKEE (reference sequence). V shed 2 bases, J shed 0 bases, and the junction held 0 bases outside the gene matches. The CDR3 has 14 amino acids.

The chain joins TRBV11-1 to TRBJ2-1; weak D call: TRBD2 (7 bases). Germline V gene lookup returns CDR1 SGHAT and CDR2 FQDESV (reference sequence). The CDR3 loop spans 13 amino acids. Trimming stripped 5 bases from V and 8 bases from J, with 13 bases between. Written as DNA, the CDR3 is TGTGCCAGCAGCATCGGGGGGCGGGATGAGCAGTTCTTC. Protein sequence: CASSIGGRDEQFF.

This clone was seen only a few times. The chain combines TRBV2 with TRBJ2-2; tentatively, D is TRBD2 (6 bases). Germline V gene sequence: CDR1 SNHLY, CDR2 FYNNEI. Trimming took 5 bases from V and 4 from J, leaving 11 bases between them. The CDR3 consists of 14 residues. The CDR3 DNA reads as TGTGCCAGCAGTCGGGATAGCGGCACCGGGGAGCTGTTTTTT. This gives the protein CASSRDSGTGELFF.

The chain uses TRBV7-9 and TRBJ2-2; D may be TRBD1 (5 bases). Germline lookup yields CDR1 SEHNR and CDR2 FQNEAQ (reference sequence). Trimming took 2 bases from V and 0 from J, leaving 10 bases between them. The CDR3 covers 16 residues. The CDR3 DNA is TGTGCCAGCAGCTTATTAAGACAGACGAACACCGGGGAGCTGTTTTTT. Translating it yields CASSLLRQTNTGELFF.

The rearrangement joins TRBV2 to TRBJ1-5; 7 bases map to TRBD1. The CDR3 spans 17 residues. Germline CDR1 and CDR2: SNHLY and FYNNEI. V gave up 4 bases and J gave up 0 bases; unmatched junction bases: 9. This CDR3 is CASSGDSAVNSNQPQHF. In nucleotides, the CDR3 is TGTGCCAGCAGTGGGGACAGCGCAGTTAATAGCAATCAGCCCCAGCATTTT.

The count of this clone is one. The chain is built from TRBV19 and TRBJ2-5; no definite D call. The CDR3 extends over 13 amino acids. Between the trimmed V and J ends, which lost 3 bases and 0 bases, there was a span of 5 bases. Germline loops: CDR1 LNHDA, CDR2 SQIVND (reference sequence). The CDR3 region has the DNA TGTGCCAGTAGTATCGGGTACCAAGAGACCCAGTACTTC. It translates to CASSIGYQETQYF.

The chain joins TRBV28 to TRBJ2-6; D gene uncertain. Germline V CDR1 and CDR2: MDHEN, SYDVKM. This CDR3 is 14 amino acids long. V dropped 8 bases and J dropped 2 bases, with 10 bases sitting between them. The CDR3: CASGRHTGANVLTF. The CDR3 DNA follows: TGTGCCAGCGGTCGGCACACTGGGGCCAACGTCCTGACTTTC.

This clone has just one count. The rearrangement joins TRBV9 to TRBJ1-2; 7 positions match TRBD1. J was trimmed by 2 bases and V by 0 bases; bases with no gene match: 4. CDR3 length: 15 amino acids. Germline V gives CDR1 SGDLS, CDR2 YYNGEE. The CDR3 is CASSVGTGGNYGYTF. In nucleotides, the CDR3 is TGTGCCAGCAGCGTAGGGACAGGAGGCAACTATGGCTACACCTTC.

This clone was found once. The gene calls are TRBV4-1 and TRBJ1-2, with 8 bases aligning to TRBD1. In germline, CDR1 is MGHRA, CDR2 YSYEKL. There are 14 residues in the CDR3. V gave up 9 bases and J gave up 7 bases; unmatched junction bases: 13. This CDR3 reads CARDRDKRGSGYTF. In DNA, the CDR3 is TGCGCCAGGGACAGGGATAAGAGAGGCAGTGGCTACACCTTC.

For this clone: The same CDR3 arises from other DNA sequences in this sample as well. The V gene is TRBV7-2, the J gene TRBJ2-1, with 10 bases that match TRBD2. J lost 7 bases, V lost 1 base, and 7 bases had no gene match. The CDR3 runs to 16 residues. CDR1 and CDR2 (germline): SGHTA, FQGNSA. CDR3 in DNA: TGTGCCAGCAGCTTAGAATCAGCGGGAGGGCAAAATGAGCAGTTCTTC. Amino acids: CASSLESAGGQNEQFF.